Here is one T cell receptor (beta chain) with its context. CDR3 length: 12 residues. Germline V CDR1 and CDR2: KGHSH, LQKENI. V was trimmed by 3 bases and J by 3 bases, leaving 6 bases between them. The data are from a study of blood T cell repertoires in COVID-19. Clones were sequenced by immunoSEQ multiplex PCR, and TCRdb holds only the in-frame ones, with some missing. This table has about 34,000 clones, about 75% appearing once. The chain links TRBV18 to TRBJ2-7; D might be TRBD2 (5 bases). Sample: peripheral blood. The sequence was collected from a man older than 75 with active or convalescent COVID-19. CDR3 loop: CASSPEVYEQYF. The CDR3, as DNA: TGTGCCAGCTCACCGGAGGTCTACGAGCAGTACTTC.